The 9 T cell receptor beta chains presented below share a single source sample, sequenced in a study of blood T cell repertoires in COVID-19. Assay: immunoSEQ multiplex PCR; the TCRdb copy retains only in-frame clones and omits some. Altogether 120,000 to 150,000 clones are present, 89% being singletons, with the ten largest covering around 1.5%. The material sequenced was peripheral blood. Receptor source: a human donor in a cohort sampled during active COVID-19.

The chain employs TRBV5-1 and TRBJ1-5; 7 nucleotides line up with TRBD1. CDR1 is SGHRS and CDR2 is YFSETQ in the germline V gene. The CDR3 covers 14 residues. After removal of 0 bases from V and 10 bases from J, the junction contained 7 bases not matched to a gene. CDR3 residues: CASSLVAGGSPQHF. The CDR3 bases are TGCGCCAGCAGCTTGGTGGCAGGGGGGAGCCCCCAGCATTTT.

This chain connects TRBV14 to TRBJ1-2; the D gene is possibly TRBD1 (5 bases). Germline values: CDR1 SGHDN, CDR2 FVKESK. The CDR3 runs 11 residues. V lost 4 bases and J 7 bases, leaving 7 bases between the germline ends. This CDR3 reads CASSLDSGYTF. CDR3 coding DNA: TGTGCCAGCAGCCTCGACAGTGGCTACACCTTC.

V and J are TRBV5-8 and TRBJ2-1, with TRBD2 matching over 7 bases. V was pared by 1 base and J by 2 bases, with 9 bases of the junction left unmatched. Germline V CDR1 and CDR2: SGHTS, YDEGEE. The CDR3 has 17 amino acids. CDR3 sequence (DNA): TGTGCCAGCAGCTTGCCCAGACTAGCAGCCCCCTACAATGAGCAGTTCTTC. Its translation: CASSLPRLAAPYNEQFF.

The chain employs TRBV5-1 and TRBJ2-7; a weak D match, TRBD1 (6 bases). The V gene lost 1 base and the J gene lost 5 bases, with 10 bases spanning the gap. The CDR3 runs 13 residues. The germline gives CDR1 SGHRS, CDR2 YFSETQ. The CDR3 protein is CASSLNRVHEQYF. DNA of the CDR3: TGCGCCAGCAGCTTGAACAGGGTACACGAGCAGTACTTC.

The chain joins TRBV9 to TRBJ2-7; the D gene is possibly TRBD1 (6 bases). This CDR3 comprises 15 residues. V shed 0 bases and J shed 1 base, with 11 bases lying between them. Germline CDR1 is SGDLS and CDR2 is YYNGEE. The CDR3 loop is CASSVDGQRSYEQYF. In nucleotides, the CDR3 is TGTGCCAGCAGCGTAGATGGACAGCGATCCTACGAGCAGTACTTC.

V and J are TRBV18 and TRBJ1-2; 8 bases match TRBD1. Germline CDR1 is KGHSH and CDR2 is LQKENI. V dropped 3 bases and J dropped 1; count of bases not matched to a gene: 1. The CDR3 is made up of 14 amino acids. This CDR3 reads CASSPGQDNYGYTF. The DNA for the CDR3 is TGTGCCAGCTCACCGGGACAGGATAACTATGGCTACACCTTC.

For the CDR3, the DNA is TGTGCCAGCAGACCTCCTCGACAGGGGACCTCCTACGAGCAGTACTTC. Its protein is CASRPPRQGTSYEQYF. This sequence joins TRBV6-2 or TRBV6-3 and TRBJ2-7; 8 positions agree with TRBD1. Germline assignment: CDR1 MNHEY and CDR2 SVGEGT. The CDR3 is made up of 16 amino acids. V gave up 6 bases and J gave up 0 bases; unmatched junction bases: 10.

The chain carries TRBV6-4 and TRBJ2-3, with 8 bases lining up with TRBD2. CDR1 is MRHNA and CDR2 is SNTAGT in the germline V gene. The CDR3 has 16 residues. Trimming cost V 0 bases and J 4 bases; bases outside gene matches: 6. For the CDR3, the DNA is TGTGCCAGCAGTGACTCGACCGGGGGGGCCTCAGATACGCAGTATTTT. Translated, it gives CASSDSTGGASDTQYF.

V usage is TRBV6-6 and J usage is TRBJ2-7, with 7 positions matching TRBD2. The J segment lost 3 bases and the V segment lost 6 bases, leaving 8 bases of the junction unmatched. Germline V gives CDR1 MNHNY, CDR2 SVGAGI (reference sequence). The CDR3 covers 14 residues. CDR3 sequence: CASSRFGGVYEQYF. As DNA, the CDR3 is TGTGCCAGCAGCCGATTTGGGGGGGTCTACGAGCAGTACTTC.